This T cell receptor beta chain was captured by sequencing in a study of T cell responses to AZD1222 COVID-19 vaccine. Across the whole study: Timing groups of about 4 and about 12 weeks for second doses were pooled.

Findings and limits, study-wide: Seropositivity was recorded at baseline in only a handful of AZD1222 recipients. Mostly white British, mostly female donors; authors suggested clonal diversity may be underestimated. Spike-specific TCR breadth and depth went up after people got two AZD1222 doses.

Regarding this clone: Antigen: not known. A read error is likely here: a far larger clone is one base away.

Here immunoSEQ multiplex PCR was the method, and the copy in TCRdb shows in-frame clones only, minus some. The repertoire holds more than 110,000 clones, with approximately 83% as singletons. This TCR was sampled from an adult in good health. The input for sequencing was peripheral blood, taken on day 0 of AZD1222 vaccination.

CDR3 sequence: CASSLVRTEAFF. As DNA, the CDR3 is TGTGCCAGCAGCTTAGTCAGGACTGAAGCTTTCTTT. The chain employs TRBV11-2 and TRBJ1-1, with D unresolved. The V gene's germline CDR1 is SGHAT and CDR2 FQNNGV. With 1 base removed from V and 5 bases from J, the gap between germline ends came to 5 bases. CDR3 length: 12 amino acids.